What follows are 17 T cell receptor beta chains derived from one specimen sequenced in a study of cytomegalovirus exposure and HLA in healthy donors. The PCR made use of 60 Vbeta and 13 Jbeta primers. Sequencing was performed with immunoSEQ multiplex PCR; in TCRdb, only in-frame clones are kept and a portion is missing. The sample includes about 140,000 clones, about 78% of them seen just once. Sequenced sample: PBMCs. Receptor source: a man between 18 and 35 years old in good health and CMV-seronegative.

The chain recombines TRBV30 with TRBJ1-2; D possibly corresponds to TRBD1 (5 bases). CDR1 and CDR2 (germline): GTSNPN, SVGIG (reference sequence). The germline V and J ends were trimmed by 2 bases and 2 bases, with 9 bases remaining between them. The length of the CDR3 is 13 residues. The CDR3 nucleotides read TGTGCCTGGAGTAATGGGGCCAACTATGGCTACACCTTC. This codes for CAWSNGANYGYTF.

This chain joins TRBV2 and TRBJ2-3; 7 bases align to TRBD2. Germline-derived CDR1 and CDR2 are SNHLY and FYNNEI. J gave up 4 bases and V 1 base, and 5 bases lay outside the gene matches. This CDR3 is 15 amino acids long. The CDR3 nucleotides are TGTGCCAGCAGTGAAGGGTTGGCGGGAGCAGATACGCAGTATTTT. As protein: CASSEGLAGADTQYF.

The chain links TRBV6-5 to TRBJ1-6; D not certain. This CDR3 spans 13 amino acids. Germline V CDR1 and CDR2: MNHEY, SVGAGI. Trimming pared 3 bases from V and 9 bases from J, leaving 9 bases between. The CDR3 is CASSYDSVSPLHF. The CDR3 DNA reads TGTGCCAGCAGTTATGATTCGGTTTCACCCCTCCACTTT.

The chain is built from TRBV7-8 and TRBJ2-1; D is unclear. The CDR3 contains 12 residues. Per the germline V gene, CDR1 is SGHVS and CDR2 is FQNEAQ. V gave up 5 bases and J gave up 4 bases, with 6 bases separating them. CDR3 nucleotides: TGTGCCAGCAGCCCGTATTACAATGAGCAGTTCTTC. Translating gives CASSPYYNEQFF.

The J gene is TRBJ1-2, the V gene TRBV5-5; TRBD1 matches 7 bases. V lost 4 bases, J lost 2 bases, and 2 bases stayed unmatched. The CDR3 length is 13 residues. Germline CDR1 reads SGHKS; CDR2 reads YYEKEE (reference sequence). The CDR3 region has the DNA TGTGCCAGCAGCCGACAGGGCAACTATGGCTACACCTTC. Amino acids: CASSRQGNYGYTF.

The gene calls are TRBV7-2 and TRBJ1-1; TRBD1 matches 7 bases. J lost 1 base, V lost 5 bases, and 7 bases had no gene match. The germline CDR1 and CDR2 sequences are SGHTA and FQGNSA. The CDR3 is 15 residues long. The CDR3, as DNA: TGTGCCAGCAGCGGACAGGCGGTTACGAACACTGAAGCTTTCTTT. Protein sequence: CASSGQAVTNTEAFF.

CDR3 bases: TGCGCCAGCAGCCATTGGACTAGCGGGATATTCTACGAGCAGTACTTC. Translated: CASSHWTSGIFYEQYF. This chain joins TRBV5-1 and TRBJ2-7, with 12 bases fitting TRBD2. The CDR3 extends over 16 amino acids. Germline V gene lookup returns CDR1 SGHRS and CDR2 YFSETQ. Unmatched junction bases numbered 8, after V lost 4 bases and J lost 3 bases.

This chain links TRBV11-2 with TRBJ2-1; 9 positions match TRBD1. The CDR3 is made up of 12 amino acids. V shed 8 bases and J 14 bases; nucleotides not matched to a gene: 10. Germline CDR1 and CDR2: SGHAT and FQNNGV. The CDR3 protein is CASQGQGRHEFF. The CDR3 region has the DNA TGTGCCAGCCAGGGACAGGGCCGTCATGAGTTCTTC. The variable domain in full, with the rest retrieved from reference TRBV11-2 and TRBJ2-1, is EAGVAQSPRYKIIEKRQSVAFWCNPISGHATLYWYQQILGQGPKLLIQFQNNGVVDDSQLPKDRFSAERLKGVDSTLKIQPAKLEDSAVYLCASQGQGRHEFFGPGTRLTVL.

The chain uses TRBV7-9 and TRBJ2-2, with D uncertain. Trimming stripped 2 bases from V and 5 bases from J, with 6 bases between. Germline CDR1 and CDR2: SEHNR and FQNEAQ (reference sequence). CDR3 size: 13 residues. The CDR3 DNA reads TGTGCCAGCAGCTTATCCAGGACCGGGGAGCTGTTTTTT. Protein product: CASSLSRTGELFF. The variable domain in full, completed from reference TRBV7-9 and TRBJ2-2, reads DTGVSQNPRHKITKRGQNVTFRCDPISEHNRLYWYRQTLGQGPEFLTYFQNEAQLEKSRLLSDRFSAERPKGSFSTLEIQRTEQGDSAMYLCASSLSRTGELFFGEGSRLTVL.

This clone was recorded once. The gene calls are TRBV12-2 and TRBJ2-2; the table's TRBD2 call for D was not verified on the DNA. TRBV12-2 is flagged as a pseudogene. This CDR3 is built from 15 residues. CDR3 loop: CASRSPGRDTGELFF. The CDR3 nucleotides read TGTGCAAGTCGCTCACCCGGGAGGGACACCGGGGAGCTGTTTTTT.

This clone was counted a few times. The chain is built from TRBV2 and TRBJ1-4, with 9 bases identical to TRBD1. CDR3 size: 14 residues. V was clipped by 6 bases and J by 6 bases; unmatched bases: 5. Germline values: CDR1 SNHLY, CDR2 FYNNEI. This CDR3 reads CASRVQGADEKLFF. The CDR3 bases are TGTGCCAGCAGGGTACAGGGGGCGGATGAAAAACTGTTTTTT.

The chain recombines TRBV2 with TRBJ2-1, with D possibly matching TRBD2 (5 bases). CDR1 and CDR2 from the germline V gene are SNHLY and FYNNEI. V was cut by 5 bases and J by 3 bases, with 14 bases left in between. The CDR3 extends over 15 amino acids. CDR3 in DNA: TGTGCCAGCAGTAAGGTGGGAGACTACTACAATGAGCAGTTCTTC. It specifies CASSKVGDYYNEQFF.

The chain couples TRBV18 to TRBJ2-5; no definite D call. The CDR3 extends over 12 amino acids. V lost 3 bases, J lost 3 bases, and 5 bases lay in between. Germline assignment: CDR1 KGHSH and CDR2 LQKENI. CDR3 in amino acids: CASSPQKETQYF. Written as DNA, the CDR3 is TGTGCCAGCTCACCTCAGAAAGAGACCCAGTACTTC.

This chain joins TRBV7-9 and TRBJ2-3, with TRBD1 matching over 7 bases. The CDR3 has 14 amino acids. J gave up 0 bases and V 4 bases, and 1 base lay outside the gene matches. Germline CDR1 and CDR2: SEHNR and FQNEAQ (reference sequence). CDR3 nucleotide sequence: TGTGCCAGCAGCTCACAGGGGAGCACAGATACGCAGTATTTT. Protein: CASSSQGSTDTQYF. Looking up the rest from reference TRBV7-9 and TRBJ2-3 gives the full variable domain: DTGVSQNPRHKITKRGQNVTFRCDPISEHNRLYWYRQTLGQGPEFLTYFQNEAQLEKSRLLSDRFSAERPKGSFSTLEIQRTEQGDSAMYLCASSSQGSTDTQYFGPGTRLTVL.

CDR3 protein: CASSAWTGFGANVLTF. Written as DNA, the CDR3 is TGTGCCAGCAGTGCATGGACAGGGTTCGGAGCCAACGTCCTGACTTTC. This rearrangement joins TRBV25-1 to TRBJ2-6, with 8 nucleotides matching TRBD1. CDR1 MGHDK and CDR2 SYGVNS come from the germline V gene. With V trimmed by 4 bases and J by 7 bases, 9 bases remained unmatched. This CDR3 has 16 amino acids.

The V and J genes are TRBV11-2 and TRBJ1-6; TRBD1 might be the D (6 bases). Germline values: CDR1 SGHAT, CDR2 FQNNGV. The V gene lost 5 bases and the J gene lost 14 bases, with 22 bases spanning the gap. The CDR3 is made up of 15 amino acids. The CDR3 sequence: CASSAEGQGRPSLHF. In nucleotides, the CDR3 is TGTGCCAGCAGCGCAGAGGGACAAGGACGGCCCTCCCTCCACTTT.

V gene TRBV19 combines with J gene TRBJ2-7, with 9 bases matching TRBD2. With V trimmed by 5 bases and J by 7 bases, 12 bases remained unmatched. The CDR3 runs 15 residues. Germline loops: CDR1 LNHDA, CDR2 SQIVND (reference sequence). Here the CDR3 DNA reads TGTGCCAGTAGTCCCCCGGGCGGGAGGGCTCGGGAGCAGTACTTC. Protein product: CASSPPGGRAREQYF.